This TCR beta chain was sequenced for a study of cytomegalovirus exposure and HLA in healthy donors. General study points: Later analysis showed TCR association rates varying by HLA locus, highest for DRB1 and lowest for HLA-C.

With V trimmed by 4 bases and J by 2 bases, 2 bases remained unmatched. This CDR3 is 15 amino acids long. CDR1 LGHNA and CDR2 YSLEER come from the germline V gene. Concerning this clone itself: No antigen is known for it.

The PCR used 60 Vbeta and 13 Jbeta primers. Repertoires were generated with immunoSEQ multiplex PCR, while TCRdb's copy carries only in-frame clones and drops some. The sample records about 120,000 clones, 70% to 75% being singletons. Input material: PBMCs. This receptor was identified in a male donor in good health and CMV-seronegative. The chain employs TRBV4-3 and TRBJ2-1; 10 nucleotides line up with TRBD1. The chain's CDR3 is CASSRGTGAYNEQFF. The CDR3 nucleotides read TGCGCCAGCAGCCGGGGGACAGGGGCCTACAATGAGCAGTTCTTC.